The 25 T cell receptor beta chains in this list originate from one sample, sequenced in a study of blood T cells in healthy people across ages. For the second PCR, which ran for roughly 7 to 11 cycles, a sample-barcoded 5' primer and a J-beta primer mix were used. Using its own MiXCR run on the 5' RACE reads, TCRdb lists one record per CDR3 protein. This table holds about a million distinct CDR3 sequences, roughly 47% found once. The sequenced material came from blood. These receptors all stem from a woman aged 55-70 years in good health.

V and J are TRBV27 and TRBJ2-5; 13 bases align to TRBD2. The DNA matches TRBJ2-7 better at its end, which makes the J call doubtful. The CDR3 sequence is 16 residues long. Germline CDR1 and CDR2: MNHEY and SMNVEV (reference sequence). The CDR3 bases are TGTGCCAGCAGCCCAGAAATACTAGCGGGAGGGGTCGAGCAGTACTTC. Translated: CASSPEILAGGVEQYF.

The chain recombines TRBV28 with TRBJ2-5; perhaps TRBD2 as D (6 bases). CDR3 length: 13 amino acids. Germline V gives CDR1 MDHEN, CDR2 SYDVKM. V shed 7 bases and J shed 5 bases, with 14 bases lying between them. The CDR3 reads CASNRVGRETQYF. CDR3 coding DNA: TGTGCCAGCAACCGGGTGGGGAGGGAGACCCAGTACTTC.

Ten or more counts support this clonotype. The gene calls are TRBV7-8 and TRBJ2-5; no clear D gene. The J call could be wrong; TRBJ2-7 is a better fit for the DNA end. CDR3 length: 12 residues. CDR1 is SGHVS and CDR2 is FQNEAQ in the germline V gene. CDR3 in DNA: TGTGCCAGCAGCCCACCGTCTCTCGAGCAGTACTTC. Amino acids: CASSPPSLEQYF.

This clonotype was observed a few times. The rearrangement joins TRBV5-5 to TRBJ2-7; 12 nucleotides align to TRBD1. Per germline, CDR1 SGHKS and CDR2 YYEKEE (reference sequence). This CDR3 comprises 15 residues. V gave up 7 bases and J gave up 5 bases; unmatched junction bases: 10. The chain's CDR3 is CASLLVWDRGHEQYF. DNA of the CDR3: TGTGCCAGCTTGCTTGTTTGGGACAGGGGGCACGAGCAGTACTTC.

This clonotype was observed a single time. This chain connects TRBV28 to TRBJ2-7; TRBD1 aligns across 8 bases. Per germline, CDR1 MDHEN and CDR2 SYDVKM. Losses at the gene ends were 6 bases for V and 3 bases for J; bases not matched to a gene: 7. This CDR3 comprises 14 residues. CDR3 protein: CASRNTGGNYEQYF. For the CDR3, the DNA is TGTGCCAGCAGGAATACAGGGGGAAACTACGAGCAGTACTTC.

This chain connects TRBV7-6 to TRBJ2-3, with 9 bases aligning to TRBD2. There are 18 residues in the CDR3. Looked up from germline, CDR1 is SGHVS and CDR2 is FNYEAQ. J was trimmed by 3 bases and V by 1 base; bases with no gene match: 11. CDR3 DNA: TGTGCCAGCAGCTTAGACCCGGCTAGCGGGACTCGTACAGATACGCAGTATTTT. It specifies CASSLDPASGTRTDTQYF.

The chain has TRBV20-1 and TRBJ2-5; unclear D gene. Judging by the DNA end, TRBJ2-7 fits better; the J call may be wrong. Germline assignment: CDR1 DFQATT and CDR2 SNEGSKA (reference sequence). The CDR3 has 14 amino acids. The CDR3 DNA follows: TGCAGTGCTAGAGATCACGGAGTCGTGTACGAGCAGTACTTC. It translates to CSARDHGVVYEQYF.

This clonotype has just one count. The genes are TRBV18 and TRBJ2-4; a weak D match, TRBD1 (5 bases). The better agreement between TRBJ2-7 and the DNA end casts doubt on the J call. From germline, CDR1 is KGHSH and CDR2 LQKENI. The CDR3 contains 17 residues. CDR3 region: CASSPPSQGKVPYEQYF. As DNA, the CDR3 is TGTGCCAGCTCACCACCTAGCCAGGGTAAAGTCCCCTACGAGCAGTACTTC.

The chain joins TRBV30 to TRBJ2-1; D not certain. V was trimmed by 3 bases and J by 4 bases, leaving 16 bases between them. The CDR3 is 15 residues long. Germline V gene sequence: CDR1 GTSNPN, CDR2 SVGIG (reference sequence). CDR3 residues: CAWRGSQYFYNEQFF. CDR3 bases: TGTGCCTGGAGGGGAAGTCAGTACTTTTACAATGAGCAGTTCTTC.

This chain connects TRBV19 to TRBJ1-1; TRBD1 might be the D (6 bases). V gave up 6 bases and J gave up 0 bases, with 11 bases separating them. CDR1 and CDR2 from the germline V gene are LNHDA and SQIVND (reference sequence). The CDR3 consists of 14 residues. As DNA, the CDR3 is TGTGCCAGTAGCAACGGGGGGCTGAACACTGAAGCTTTCTTT. Its translation: CASSNGGLNTEAFF.

The rearrangement joins TRBV29-1 to TRBJ2-3, with 11 bases fitting TRBD2. Per germline, CDR1 SQVTM and CDR2 ANQGSEA. The CDR3 totals 14 residues. Unmatched junction bases numbered 3, after V lost 4 bases and J lost 3 bases. The CDR3 region is CSVARTSGTDTQYF. CDR3 nucleotide sequence: TGCAGCGTTGCGCGGACTAGCGGGACAGATACGCAGTATTTT.

This clonotype was seen only a few times. This chain links TRBV2 with TRBJ2-4; D is ambiguous. V lost 6 bases, J lost 1 base, and 16 bases lay in between. Germline loops: CDR1 SNHLY, CDR2 FYNNEI. The CDR3 has 16 amino acids. CDR3 sequence: CASRTVVPEAKNIQYF. Written as DNA, the CDR3 is TGTGCCAGCAGGACCGTAGTCCCAGAGGCCAAAAACATTCAGTACTTC.

This clonotype was seen just once. CDR3 DNA: TGTGCCAGCAGTCTGGGTGGGAGGGGGCCGCAAGAGACCCAGTACTTC. Protein sequence: CASSLGGRGPQETQYF. The chain is built from TRBV7-3 and TRBJ2-5; the D call may be TRBD1 or TRBD2 (7 bases each). There are 16 residues in the CDR3. Germline V gene sequence: CDR1 SGHTA, CDR2 FQGTGA. Trimming left V 6 bases short and J 2 bases short, with 19 bases between. The full variable domain, in which reference TRBV7-3 and TRBJ2-5 provide the parts outside the CDR3, is GAGVSQTPSNKVTEKGKYVELRCDPISGHTALYWYRQSLGQGPEFLIYFQGTGAADDSGLPNDRFFAVRPEGSVSTLKIQRTERGDSAVYLCASSLGGRGPQETQYFGPGTRLLVL.

The chain uses TRBV28 and TRBJ2-5; a weak D match, TRBD2 (6 bases). Germline loops: CDR1 MDHEN, CDR2 SYDVKM. This CDR3 has 14 residues. V gave up 5 bases and J gave up 4 bases, with 14 bases separating them. This CDR3 reads CASSRGGARETQYF. The CDR3 DNA sequence: TGTGCCAGCAGTCGAGGAGGGGCTCGAGAGACCCAGTACTTC.

This clonotype was seen a handful of times. The chain has TRBV27 and TRBJ2-1, with D tentatively TRBD2 (5 bases). From germline, CDR1 is MNHEY and CDR2 SMNVEV (reference sequence). The CDR3 is 14 residues long. V lost 6 bases and J 0 bases, leaving 9 bases between the germline ends. The CDR3 loop is CASSQRPSYNEQFF. The DNA of the CDR3 is TGTGCCAGCAGCCAGCGGCCCTCCTACAATGAGCAGTTCTTC.

V and J are TRBV20-1 and TRBJ1-5, with a possible D match to TRBD1 (5 bases). V lost 4 bases to trimming and J lost 7 bases, with 17 bases between them. Germline V gene data show CDR1 as DFQATT and CDR2 as SNEGSKA (reference sequence). The CDR3 runs to 14 residues. The CDR3 DNA follows: TGCAGTGCTACGCAAAGGGAAGGGACGCAGCCCCAGCATTTT. Its translation: CSATQREGTQPQHF.

The V and J genes are TRBV7-9 and TRBJ2-5, with D unclear. Trimming took off 1 base at V and 2 bases at J, with 11 bases between the two ends. This CDR3 spans 15 amino acids. In germline, CDR1 is SEHNR, CDR2 FQNEAQ (reference sequence). The CDR3 is CASSLVSSGQETQYF. The CDR3, as DNA: TGTGCCAGCAGCTTAGTATCCTCAGGTCAAGAGACCCAGTACTTC.

V gene TRBV5-1 combines with J gene TRBJ2-5; 7 bases map to TRBD2. V was clipped by 3 bases and J by 1 base; unmatched bases: 6. Germline assignment: CDR1 SGHRS and CDR2 YFSETQ. The CDR3 runs 15 residues. CDR3 residues: CASSSAAGLQETQYF. The CDR3 bases are TGCGCCAGCAGCTCTGCAGCGGGGCTCCAAGAGACCCAGTACTTC.

J is TRBJ1-2 and V is TRBV19, with TRBD1 identical over 7 bases. Germline V CDR1 and CDR2: LNHDA, SQIVND (reference sequence). The CDR3 loop spans 14 amino acids. V gave up 5 bases and J gave up 5 bases; unmatched junction bases: 8. The CDR3 DNA follows: TGTGCCAGTAGTGCAGCCGGGACAGAGTATGGCTACACCTTC. Translated, it gives CASSAAGTEYGYTF.

This clonotype was seen only a few times. J is TRBJ2-3 and V is TRBV30; 7 bases are shared with TRBD1. This CDR3 has 15 amino acids. Germline V gene sequence: CDR1 GTSNPN, CDR2 SVGIG (reference sequence). V lost 8 bases and J lost 3; bases outside the gene matches: 14. CDR3: CATTREGAPTDTQYF. CDR3 bases: TGTGCCACAACCCGCGAGGGGGCGCCTACAGATACGCAGTATTTT.

J is TRBJ2-3 and V is TRBV30; 11 bases are a match to TRBD2. Germline CDR1 is GTSNPN and CDR2 is SVGIG (reference sequence). CDR3 length: 17 residues. With 4 bases clipped from V and 2 bases from J, the junction kept 11 bases outside the gene matches. CDR3 region: CAWKVAGGPGLTDTQYF. CDR3 nucleotide sequence: TGTGCCTGGAAAGTAGCGGGAGGGCCGGGTCTCACAGATACGCAGTATTTT.

V usage is TRBV10-2 and J usage is TRBJ2-7, with D unresolved. The V gene lost 2 bases and the J gene lost 5 bases, with 1 base spanning the gap. The germline gives CDR1 WSHSY, CDR2 SAAADI. This CDR3 contains 10 residues. In DNA form, the CDR3 reads TGCGCCAGCAGTGAGGACGAGCAGTACTTC. Its translation: CASSEDEQYF.

V is TRBV27 and J is TRBJ2-7; no clear D. Germline CDR1 is MNHEY and CDR2 is SMNVEV (reference sequence). This CDR3 is built from 15 residues. Trimming shortened V by 5 bases and J by 1 base, and 15 bases separated the two germline ends. CDR3 nucleotides: TGTGCCAGCAGTCTCCAGATGGTATCGTCCTACGAGCAGTACTTC. Translated, it gives CASSLQMVSSYEQYF.

This clonotype was found a few times. The chain is built from TRBV29-1 and TRBJ1-5, with D possibly TRBD1 on 5 matching bases. CDR1 SQVTM and CDR2 ANQGSEA come from the germline V gene. The CDR3 length is 13 residues. Trimming removed 4 bases from V and 4 bases from J, with 11 bases in between. In DNA, the CDR3 is TGCAGCGTTGGATGGGGCCCTAATCAGCCCCAGCATTTT. Its protein is CSVGWGPNQPQHF.

This clonotype showed up just a few times. The chain links TRBV28 to TRBJ1-5; 8 bases fit TRBD1. From germline, CDR1 is MDHEN and CDR2 SYDVKM. This CDR3 comprises 16 residues. V lost 3 bases to trimming and J lost 2 bases; unmatched junction nucleotides: 6. CDR3 residues: CASSFGLTGGNQPQHF. CDR3 coding DNA: TGTGCCAGCAGTTTTGGGTTGACAGGGGGCAATCAGCCCCAGCATTTT.